The 17 T cell receptor beta chains below come from one sample, sequenced in a study of STAT5B mutations in CD4+ large granular lymphocyte leukemia. This table comes from immunoSEQ multiplex PCR, and its TCRdb copy is limited to in-frame clones, with some not included. The table includes around 34,000 clones, 85% detected once. The source material was CD4+ T cells from blood buffy coats. These receptors were taken from a human donor in good health.

The genes are TRBV5-4 and TRBJ1-2, with TRBD1 as a possible D gene (6 bases). Germline V CDR1 and CDR2: SGHNT, YYREEE (reference sequence). The CDR3 runs 13 residues. V gave up 0 bases and J gave up 5 bases, with 8 bases separating them. CDR3 residues: CASSLEGGYGYTF. The CDR3 DNA follows: TGTGCCAGCAGCTTGGAGGGGGGGTATGGCTACACCTTC.

The genes are TRBV19 and TRBJ1-4; TRBD1 might be the D (6 bases). The CDR3 is 15 amino acids. V lost 3 bases and J lost 8, with 16 bases in between. Germline loops: CDR1 LNHDA, CDR2 SQIVND (reference sequence). This CDR3 reads CASSINGGSEEKLFF. In DNA form, the CDR3 reads TGTGCCAGTAGTATCAACGGGGGCTCAGAAGAAAAACTGTTTTTT.

The rearrangement uses TRBV5-1 and TRBJ2-7; D is undetermined. Germline values: CDR1 SGHRS, CDR2 YFSETQ. Between the trimmed V and J ends, which lost 1 base and 5 bases, there was a span of 16 bases. The CDR3 sequence is 15 residues long. The CDR3 bases are TGCGCCAGCAGCTTGCCACCGGGTTCCCCCAACGAGCAGTACTTC. Its translation is CASSLPPGSPNEQYF.

The chain couples TRBV9 to TRBJ2-5; tentatively, D is TRBD2 (6 bases). The CDR3 runs 15 residues. Trimming took 1 base from V and 0 from J, leaving 10 bases between them. The germline CDR1 and CDR2 sequences are SGDLS and YYNGEE. The CDR3 nucleotides read TGTGCCAGCAGCGTAACCAGGGACTACCAAGAGACCCAGTACTTC. Translation: CASSVTRDYQETQYF.

The chain recombines TRBV5-6 with TRBJ2-5; unclear D gene. The CDR3 extends over 11 amino acids. The V end lost 0 bases, the J end lost 5 bases, and 2 bases lay between the germline ends. Germline V CDR1 and CDR2: SGHDT, YYEEEE. The CDR3 region has the DNA TGTGCCAGCAGCTTGGAGGAGACCCAGTACTTC. Protein product: CASSLEETQYF.

The V and J genes are TRBV13 and TRBJ2-1, with 11 bases lining up with TRBD2. The germline V gene encodes CDR1 PRHDT and CDR2 FYEKMQ (reference sequence). V lost 2 bases and J lost 0; bases outside the gene matches: 9. The CDR3 extends over 19 amino acids. The CDR3 bases are TGTGCCAGCAGCTTAATGACGGGACTAGCGGAAAGCTCCTACAATGAGCAGTTCTTC. Protein: CASSLMTGLAESSYNEQFF.

The sample holds one count of this clone. The chain is built from TRBV6-5 and TRBJ2-7; possible D gene TRBD1, 6 bases. The germline V and J ends were trimmed by 0 bases and 4 bases, with 13 bases remaining between them. The CDR3 totals 15 residues. Germline CDR1 MNHEY, CDR2 SVGAGI. DNA of the CDR3: TGTGCCAGCAGTTACTCGTGGGCCCAGGGGTACGAGCAGTACTTC. Its translation is CASSYSWAQGYEQYF.

The V call is TRBV10-3, the J call TRBJ2-7, with TRBD2 identical over 7 bases. CDR3 length: 16 residues. Germline CDR1 reads ENHRY; CDR2 reads SYGVKD. V shed 4 bases and J 2 bases; nucleotides not matched to a gene: 11. The CDR3 region is CAISAGIGLAAYEQYF. For the CDR3, the DNA is TGTGCCATCAGTGCCGGAATTGGGCTAGCGGCCTACGAGCAGTACTTC.

The chain employs TRBV28 and TRBJ1-1; 7 bases line up with TRBD1. The CDR3 contains 12 residues. Germline V gene lookup returns CDR1 MDHEN and CDR2 SYDVKM. Trimming cost V 3 bases and J 11 bases; bases outside gene matches: 6. The CDR3 nucleotides read TGTGCCAGCAGTTTTGGACAGGTCGAGGCTTTCTTT. Residues: CASSFGQVEAFF.

The chain recombines TRBV2 with TRBJ2-2; 9 bases are shared with TRBD1. The ends lost 3 bases at V and 7 bases at J; junction bases unmatched: 6. The CDR3 is 15 residues long. The germline CDR1 and CDR2 sequences are SNHLY and FYNNEI. The CDR3 bases are TGTGCCAGCAGTGATTTGGGACAGGGAGTCGGGGAGCTGTTTTTT. Translation: CASSDLGQGVGELFF.

This sequence joins TRBV28 and TRBJ1-1; maybe TRBD1 (5 bases). The CDR3 spans 13 residues. The V gene's germline CDR1 is MDHEN and CDR2 SYDVKM. Trimming left V 2 bases short and J 7 bases short, with 11 bases between. CDR3 nucleotide sequence: TGTGCCAGCAGTTTACCGACAGCCCATGAAGCTTTCTTT. Its translation is CASSLPTAHEAFF.

The chain employs TRBV9 and TRBJ2-5; TRBD2 aligns across 12 bases. The germline V gene encodes CDR1 SGDLS and CDR2 YYNGEE. This CDR3 contains 17 residues. The trim removed 3 bases at V and 5 bases at J, leaving 11 bases unmatched. CDR3 sequence: CASSARTGTSGFETQYF. The CDR3, as DNA: TGTGCCAGCAGCGCCAGAACTGGGACTAGCGGGTTTGAGACCCAGTACTTC.

The rearrangement joins TRBV5-1 to TRBJ2-7; 8 nucleotides agree with TRBD1. V shed 0 bases, J shed 3 bases, and the junction held 5 bases outside the gene matches. Germline lookup yields CDR1 SGHRS and CDR2 YFSETQ. This CDR3 has 15 amino acids. The CDR3 DNA reads TGCGCCAGCAGCTTGGGGACAGGGTTCAGCTACGAGCAGTACTTC. Protein sequence: CASSLGTGFSYEQYF.

The chain couples TRBV5-1 to TRBJ1-1; TRBD1 matches at 9 bases. With V trimmed by 0 bases and J by 1 base, 1 base remained unmatched. The germline gives CDR1 SGHRS, CDR2 YFSETQ. The CDR3 covers 15 residues. CDR3 sequence reads: CASSLEGQGNTEAFF. The CDR3 bases are TGCGCCAGCAGCTTGGAGGGACAGGGGAACACTGAAGCTTTCTTT.

This chain links TRBV18 with TRBJ2-5; no firm D call. CDR1 and CDR2 from the germline V gene are KGHSH and LQKENI. This CDR3 comprises 13 residues. Trimming stripped 2 bases from V and 5 bases from J, with 9 bases between. The CDR3 loop reads CASSPKPRETQYF. The CDR3 DNA reads as TGTGCCAGCTCACCAAAGCCGAGGGAGACCCAGTACTTC.

The rearrangement uses TRBV7-9 and TRBJ1-2, with 7 bases fitting TRBD1. Germline CDR1 SEHNR, CDR2 FQNEAQ (reference sequence). The CDR3 covers 13 residues. V lost 5 bases to trimming and J lost 4 bases; unmatched junction nucleotides: 4. CDR3 sequence (DNA): TGTGCCAGCAGCGACAGGGACCTCTATGGCTACACCTTC. Its translation is CASSDRDLYGYTF.

This clone has just one count. The chain combines TRBV11-3 with TRBJ2-5, with TRBD2 matching 9 bases. Germline CDR1 SGHNT, CDR2 YENEEA. V lost 1 base and J lost 5; bases outside the gene matches: 5. The CDR3 covers 15 residues. CDR3 nucleotide sequence: TGTGCCAGCAGCTTAGGTGGCGGGAGGGGTGAGACCCAGTACTTC. This sequence encodes CASSLGGGRGETQYF.